One and the same sample provided the 32 T cell receptor beta chains below, sequenced in a study of Tregs in tolerant kidney transplant recipients. The assay was immunoSEQ multiplex PCR, and TCRdb's table has in-frame clones only and misses some. This sample's table has 45,000 to 55,000 clones. The sequenced sample was CD4+ T cells from blood, obtained before the transplant. These receptor sequences come from a human donor who received a combined kidney and bone marrow transplant.

About this clone: The read falls 3 residues short of the CDR3 end, and the missing part is taken from the germline J gene. V and J are TRBV18 and TRBJ2-7, with D perhaps TRBD1 (6 bases). The V gene lost 6 bases and the J gene lost 4 bases, with 16 bases spanning the gap. This CDR3 comprises 14 residues. CDR1 and CDR2 from the germline V gene are KGHSH and LQKENI. CDR3 DNA, as far as it was read: TGTGCCAGCTCCGTCGCTCGACAGGAGTACGAG. It codes for CASSVARQEYE. The whole CDR3 reads CASSVARQEYEQYF.

Details on this clone: The read gets to within 3 residues of the CDR3 end, and the germline J gene fills in the rest. This sequence joins TRBV7-2 and TRBJ2-5, with 9 positions matching TRBD2. The CDR3 covers 14 residues. V gave up 5 bases and J gave up 1 base; unmatched junction bases: 2. Germline V gives CDR1 SGHTA, CDR2 FQGNSA. CDR3 residues: CASSRTSVQETQYF. The part of the CDR3 DNA that was read is TGTGCCAGCAGCCGGACTAGCGTCCAAGAGACC.

Details on this clone: The CDR3 goes on 3 residues after the read ends, and that part is filled in from the germline J gene. The chain is built from TRBV5-1 and TRBJ1-2; D unclear. The CDR3 is 13 amino acids. Germline values: CDR1 SGHRS, CDR2 YFSETQ. V gave up 0 bases and J gave up 6 bases, with 9 bases separating them. CDR3 DNA (partial): TGCGCCAGCAGCTTGGGGGGTAGCGATGGC. Translated: CASSLGGSDG. The CDR3 as a whole reads CASSLGGSDGYTF.

As regards this clone: With the read ending 3 residues before the CDR3 end, the germline J gene is used to fill in that end. The V and J genes are TRBV5-1 and TRBJ2-7; tentatively, D is TRBD2 (6 bases). This CDR3 has 15 residues. With 4 bases removed from V and 4 bases from J, the gap between germline ends came to 18 bases. In germline, CDR1 is SGHRS, CDR2 YFSETQ. The sequenced part of the CDR3 DNA is TGCGCCAGCAGCGCCCCGGGACTCCACCCATACGAG. Its protein product is CASSAPGLHPYE. The CDR3 reads in full as CASSAPGLHPYEQYF.

Turning to this clone: Read data end 3 residues before the CDR3 end; the end is taken from the germline J gene. The chain couples TRBV19 to TRBJ1-5, with TRBD1 matching 7 bases. Per germline, CDR1 LNHDA and CDR2 SQIVND (reference sequence). There are 13 residues in the CDR3. V gave up 8 bases and J gave up 2 bases; unmatched junction bases: 3. The DNA read from the CDR3 is TGTGCCAGTCGAACAGGGGGCAATCAGCCC. As protein: CASRTGGNQP. In full, the CDR3 reads CASRTGGNQPQHF.

The sequenced part of the CDR3 DNA is TGTGCCAGCAGCCGCCGCTCGGCCGGGGAG. Translation: CASSRRSAGE. The full-length CDR3 reads as CASSRRSAGELFF. The genes are TRBV7-3 and TRBJ2-2; unclear D gene. The read halts 3 residues ahead of the CDR3 end, with the missing end drawn from the germline J gene. The CDR3 sequence is 13 residues long. Germline loops: CDR1 SGHTA, CDR2 FQGTGA. With 5 bases removed from V and 6 bases from J, the gap between germline ends came to 10 bases.

On this clone itself: The read ends 3 residues early relative to the CDR3; the germline J gene fills the gap. The V call is TRBV2, the J call TRBJ2-1; 7 positions agree with TRBD1. V lost 3 bases, J lost 7 bases, and 9 bases stayed unmatched. This CDR3 is 15 amino acids long. The germline gives CDR1 SNHLY, CDR2 FYNNEI. The CDR3 bases that were read are TGTGCCAGCAGTGACCAAGGGGGCGGTTTGAATGAG. It specifies CASSDQGGGLNE. The whole CDR3 sequence reads CASSDQGGGLNEQFF.

The chain's CDR3 is CASSPPGTGSNEQYF. Incomplete CDR3 DNA: TGTGCCAGCTCACCCCCCGGGACAGGTTCGAACGAG. The chain has TRBV18 and TRBJ2-7; 8 bases agree with TRBD1. The CDR3 end falls 3 residues outside the read, so it is completed with the germline J gene. The J segment lost 5 bases and the V segment lost 3 bases, leaving 9 bases of the junction unmatched. This CDR3 comprises 15 residues. Germline V gene lookup returns CDR1 KGHSH and CDR2 LQKENI.

Regarding this clone: With the read ending 3 residues before the CDR3 end, the germline J gene is used to fill in that end. This chain links TRBV20-1 with TRBJ1-3; 9 nucleotides line up with TRBD1. Germline CDR1 reads DFQATT; CDR2 reads SNEGSKA (reference sequence). V was pared by 3 bases and J by 4 bases, with 4 bases of the junction left unmatched. The length of the CDR3 is 14 residues. CDR3 loop: CSARYRGRGNTIYF. The sequenced CDR3 bases are TGCAGTGCTAGGTACAGGGGGCGCGGAAACACC.

The sequenced CDR3 bases are TGCGCCAGCAGCTTCCGAGCGGGGGAGAATGAG. This sequence encodes CASSFRAGENE. The CDR3 in its entirety is CASSFRAGENEQFF. V is TRBV5-1 and J is TRBJ2-1; 8 nucleotides line up with TRBD2. The read terminates 3 residues ahead of where the CDR3 ends, so the germline J gene completes it. The length of the CDR3 is 14 residues. The germline V gene has CDR1 SGHRS and CDR2 YFSETQ. The V gene end was trimmed by 2 bases and the J gene end by 7 bases; junction bases not matched to a gene: 5.

Concerning this clone itself: The missing CDR3 end, 3 residues past where the read stops, is filled in from the germline J gene. This rearrangement joins TRBV19 to TRBJ2-7; 9 bases map to TRBD2. With 5 bases clipped from V and 3 bases from J, the junction kept 5 bases outside the gene matches. Per germline, CDR1 LNHDA and CDR2 SQIVND (reference sequence). This CDR3 region has 14 residues. CDR3 bases read: TGTGCCAGTAGTCGAAGCGGGAGGAACTACGAG. Its protein is CASSRSGRNYE. The whole CDR3 protein reads CASSRSGRNYEQYF.

A note on this clone: The read falls 3 residues short of the CDR3 end, and the missing part is taken from the germline J gene. This chain joins TRBV7-9 and TRBJ1-1; no firm D call. Trimming left V 6 bases short and J 1 base short, with 9 bases between. The CDR3 sequence is 13 residues long. Germline V CDR1 and CDR2: SEHNR, FQNEAQ (reference sequence). The CDR3 sequence: CASSQIKNTEAFF. CDR3 DNA, as far as it was read: TGTGCCAGCAGTCAGATAAAGAACACTGAA.

In the case of this clone: The CDR3 end falls 3 residues outside the read, so it is completed with the germline J gene. V is TRBV20-1 and J is TRBJ1-2; 11 bases align to TRBD1. The germline V gene has CDR1 DFQATT and CDR2 SNEGSKA (reference sequence). The CDR3 spans 15 residues. Unmatched junction bases numbered 4, after V lost 0 bases and J lost 4 bases. This chain's CDR3 is CSARDGQGAVYGYTF. CDR3 DNA (partial): TGCAGTGCTAGAGATGGACAGGGGGCGGTCTATGGC.

A note on this clone: The missing CDR3 end, 3 residues past where the read stops, is filled in from the germline J gene. V and J are TRBV19 and TRBJ1-5; TRBD1 is a possible D gene (5 bases). In germline, CDR1 is LNHDA, CDR2 SQIVND (reference sequence). V was clipped by 6 bases and J by 5 bases, with 17 bases between them. The CDR3 contains 15 residues. Incomplete CDR3 DNA: TGTGCCAGTAGGGAGGGGTTGTTGGGCTATCAGCCC. Protein: CASREGLLGYQP. The whole CDR3 sequence reads CASREGLLGYQPQHF.

In the case of this clone: The read terminates 3 residues ahead of where the CDR3 ends, so the germline J gene completes it. This chain links TRBV5-1 with TRBJ2-7; D not resolved. The CDR3 totals 15 residues. Germline V gene lookup returns CDR1 SGHRS and CDR2 YFSETQ. The V end was cut by 3 bases, the J end by 4 bases, with 17 bases between. Partial CDR3 DNA: TGCGCCAGCAGCTCAGAGTGGGCGTCCCCATACGAG. Encoded protein: CASSSEWASPYE. The complete CDR3 reads CASSSEWASPYEQYF.

As to this clone: The DNA ends 3 residues before the CDR3 does, and the rest of the CDR3 is filled in from the germline J gene. The gene calls are TRBV18 and TRBJ2-3; maybe TRBD1 (6 bases). Germline assignment: CDR1 KGHSH and CDR2 LQKENI. The V end lost 0 bases, the J end lost 1 base, and 8 bases lay between the germline ends. This CDR3 spans 15 amino acids. CDR3 DNA (partial): TGTGCCAGCTCACCACCGACAGGACGCACAGATACG. Amino acid sequence: CASSPPTGRTDT. The CDR3, in full, reads CASSPPTGRTDTQYF.

Regarding this clone: The CDR3 extends 3 residues past the end of the read, so its final part is completed from the germline J gene. The chain joins TRBV20-1 to TRBJ1-2, with D possibly TRBD1 on 5 matching bases. CDR1 and CDR2 (germline): DFQATT, SNEGSKA (reference sequence). There are 16 residues in the CDR3. V lost 3 bases and J lost 2, with 19 bases in between. CDR3 protein: CSARRGSRVGNYGYTF. Partial CDR3 DNA: TGCAGTGCTAGGAGGGGCTCACGGGTTGGAAACTATGGC.

As to this clone: The read terminates 3 residues ahead of where the CDR3 ends, so the germline J gene completes it. The chain links TRBV11-1 to TRBJ2-5; D could derive from TRBD1 or TRBD2 (5 bases each). Looked up from germline, CDR1 is SGHAT and CDR2 is FQDESV (reference sequence). The CDR3 spans 15 residues. The V and J ends lost 0 bases and 4 bases respectively, with 12 bases between them. This chain's CDR3 is CASSLARARGETQYF. CDR3 DNA, as far as it was read: TGTGCCAGCAGCTTAGCGAGGGCGAGGGGAGAGACC.

Regarding this clone: Read coverage stops 3 residues before the CDR3 terminus; the germline J gene supplies the remainder. The rearrangement uses TRBV7-9 and TRBJ2-1, with D perhaps matching TRBD1 (6 bases). The germline V gene encodes CDR1 SEHNR and CDR2 FQNEAQ (reference sequence). CDR3 length equals 15 residues. V shed 5 bases and J shed 3 bases, with 14 bases lying between them. The sequenced CDR3 bases are TGTGCCAGCAGCCCTTTGGGGGCGCGCTACAATGAG. Translated, it gives CASSPLGARYNE. The complete CDR3 reads CASSPLGARYNEQFF. The variable domain in full, with the rest retrieved from reference TRBV7-9 and TRBJ2-1, is DTGVSQNPRHKITKRGQNVTFRCDPISEHNRLYWYRQTLGQGPEFLTYFQNEAQLEKSRLLSDRFSAERPKGSFSTLEIQRTEQGDSAMYLCASSPLGARYNEQFFGPGTRLTVL.

As concerns this clone: The read is 3 residues too short to cover the CDR3 end, so that end is filled in from the germline J gene. The chain couples TRBV2 to TRBJ1-2, with TRBD1 identical over 7 bases. Per the germline V gene, CDR1 is SNHLY and CDR2 is FYNNEI. Trimming cost V 6 bases and J 4 bases; bases outside gene matches: 5. The CDR3 spans 13 residues. The covered CDR3 bases are TGTGCCAGCAGCGAACAGGGGTCCTATGGC. Translation gives CASSEQGSYG. The entire CDR3 protein is CASSEQGSYGYTF. Drawing the rest from reference TRBV2 and TRBJ1-2, the complete variable domain is EPEVTQTPSHQVTQMGQEVILRCVPISNHLYFYWYRQILGQKVEFLVSFYNNEISEKSEIFDDQFSVERPDGSNFTLKIRSTKLEDSAMYFCASSEQGSYGYTFGSGTRLTVV.

About this clone: The read ends 3 residues early relative to the CDR3; the germline J gene fills the gap. The chain employs TRBV30 and TRBJ1-5; TRBD1 aligns across 7 bases. The junction had 4 bases not matched to a gene; V was cut back by 2 bases and J by 6 bases. The CDR3 length is 13 residues. Germline V gene sequence: CDR1 GTSNPN, CDR2 SVGIG (reference sequence). CDR3 DNA, as far as it was read: TGTGCCTGGAGTAACAGGGGAGGTCAGCCC. It translates to CAWSNRGGQP. The complete CDR3 reads CAWSNRGGQPQHF. The whole variable domain, filled in from reference TRBV30 and TRBJ1-5, reads SQTIHQWPATLVQPVGSPLSLECTVEGTSNPNLYWYRQAAGRGLQLLFYSVGIGQISSEVPQNLSASRPQDRQFILSSKKLLLSDSGFYLCAWSNRGGQPQHFGDGTRLSIL.

In regard to this clone: The CDR3 is cut off 3 residues early in the read; its end comes from the germline J gene. J is TRBJ1-6 and V is TRBV20-1, with D unresolved. This CDR3 is built from 15 residues. Germline-derived CDR1 and CDR2 are DFQATT and SNEGSKA (reference sequence). The V end was cut by 5 bases, the J end by 7 bases, with 18 bases between. CDR3 in amino acids: CSALVPPEPNSPLHF. The CDR3 bases that were read are TGCAGTGCTCTAGTCCCTCCCGAACCAAATTCACCC.

A note on this clone: With the read ending 3 residues before the CDR3 end, the germline J gene is used to fill in that end. J is TRBJ2-1 and V is TRBV20-1; perhaps TRBD2 as D (5 bases). The V and J ends lost 6 bases and 4 bases respectively, with 16 bases between them. Germline CDR1 reads DFQATT; CDR2 reads SNEGSKA (reference sequence). The CDR3 loop spans 14 amino acids. CDR3 protein: CSASSVAPYNEQFF. CDR3 DNA, as far as it was read: TGCAGTGCGAGTTCGGTAGCGCCGTACAATGAG.

In regard to this clone: The sequenced fragment ends 3 residues before the CDR3 boundary, so the rest is inferred from the germline J gene. V usage is TRBV7-2 and J usage is TRBJ2-2; a possible D gene is TRBD2 (6 bases). The V end lost 4 bases, the J end lost 7 bases, and 10 bases lay between the germline ends. The CDR3 is 13 residues long. Germline assignment: CDR1 SGHTA and CDR2 FQGNSA. CDR3 sequence reads: CASSSGTHGELFF. The sequenced CDR3 bases are TGTGCCAGCAGCTCGGGGACTCACGGGGAG.

CDR3 residues: CASSSRTSGSSEQYF. The sequenced part of the CDR3 DNA is TGTGCCAGCAGTTCCCGGACTAGCGGGAGCTCCGAG. V is TRBV12-3 or TRBV12-4 and J is TRBJ2-7, with 13 bases fitting TRBD2. The CDR3 end is not reached by the read, which stops 3 residues before it; the germline J gene fills it in. V shed 4 bases and J 6 bases; nucleotides not matched to a gene: 6. The CDR3 length is 15 residues.

The sequenced part of the CDR3 DNA is TGTGCCAGCAGCCCAGGGGGACAGGGCACAGATACG. Protein: CASSPGGQGTDT. The whole CDR3 is CASSPGGQGTDTQYF. V gene TRBV11-3 combines with J gene TRBJ2-3; 8 positions match TRBD1. The read terminates 3 residues before the CDR3 end, so the remaining end is supplied by the germline J gene. V lost 5 bases and J lost 1; bases outside the gene matches: 5. The CDR3 spans 15 residues. CDR1 and CDR2 (germline): SGHNT, YENEEA.

Details on this clone: The read ends 3 residues shy of where the CDR3 ends; the end is completed using the germline J gene. This sequence joins TRBV7-9 and TRBJ2-1; D might be TRBD2 (6 bases). V lost 2 bases to trimming and J lost 9 bases, with 14 bases between them. Germline lookup yields CDR1 SEHNR and CDR2 FQNEAQ (reference sequence). The CDR3 has 14 residues. Here the CDR3 reads CASSLTRGSAEQFF. The covered CDR3 bases are TGTGCCAGCAGCTTAACTCGGGGGTCCGCTGAG.

Details on this clone: The read terminates 3 residues before the CDR3 end, so the remaining end is supplied by the germline J gene. This chain connects TRBV5-1 to TRBJ2-6; D is perhaps TRBD2 (8 bases). V lost 0 bases and J lost 0, with 19 bases in between. Germline V gene lookup returns CDR1 SGHRS and CDR2 YFSETQ. The CDR3 consists of 20 residues. CDR3 residues: CASSLAGTSRGPSGANVLTF. CDR3 DNA (partial): TGCGCCAGCAGCTTGGCCGGGACTAGTAGGGGGCCCTCTGGGGCCAACGTC.

Note on this clone: Sequencing ends 3 residues short of the CDR3 end; the germline J gene provides the rest. This rearrangement joins TRBV2 to TRBJ1-5; D remains unclear. Germline assignment: CDR1 SNHLY and CDR2 FYNNEI. V lost 2 bases to trimming and J lost 0 bases, with 5 bases between them. The CDR3 has 14 amino acids. The DNA read from the CDR3 is TGTGCCAGCAGTGAACTATATAGCAATCAGCCC. It codes for CASSELYSNQP. The full CDR3 is CASSELYSNQPQHF. Drawing the rest from reference TRBV2 and TRBJ1-5, the complete variable domain is EPEVTQTPSHQVTQMGQEVILRCVPISNHLYFYWYRQILGQKVEFLVSFYNNEISEKSEIFDDQFSVERPDGSNFTLKIRSTKLEDSAMYFCASSELYSNQPQHFGDGTRLSIL.

Notes on this clone: Read data end 3 residues before the CDR3 end; the end is taken from the germline J gene. The chain carries TRBV11-2 and TRBJ2-1; D is unclear. CDR3 length: 14 residues. The germline CDR1 and CDR2 sequences are SGHAT and FQNNGV. Trimming cost V 3 bases and J 5 bases, with 11 bases left between them. The sequenced CDR3 bases are TGTGCCAGCAGCTTTAGGGCGACAAACAATGAG. This sequence encodes CASSFRATNNE. The whole CDR3 sequence is CASSFRATNNEQFF.

On this clone: The read ends 3 residues shy of where the CDR3 ends; the end is completed using the germline J gene. The V gene is TRBV18, the J gene TRBJ2-7; 7 bases fit TRBD2. Losses at the gene ends were 8 bases for V and 3 bases for J; bases not matched to a gene: 4. The CDR3 sequence is 12 residues long. Germline V CDR1 and CDR2: KGHSH, LQKENI. Incomplete CDR3 DNA: TGTGCCAGCACGCGGGAGAACTACGAG. This gives the protein CASTRENYE. In full, the CDR3 reads CASTRENYEQYF.

To note about this clone: From the germline J gene comes the end of the CDR3, since the read stops 3 residues before it. V gene TRBV5-1 combines with J gene TRBJ2-2; 9 bases are a match to TRBD1. CDR1 and CDR2 from the germline V gene are SGHRS and YFSETQ. The CDR3 spans 15 residues. After removal of 6 bases from V and 7 bases from J, the junction contained 10 bases not matched to a gene. CDR3 DNA, as far as it was read: TGCGCCAGCACCATTCGACAGGGGGAGGACGGGGAG. It specifies CASTIRQGEDGE. In full, the CDR3 is CASTIRQGEDGELFF.